The clone carrying this T cell receptor beta chain was detected once. This entry belongs to a study of blood T cell repertoires in COVID-19. In the study overall: Acute and convalescent COVID-19 specimens originated in the United States, Italy and Spain. T cells, B-cell-depleted T cells, or PBMCs provided the cDNA or gDNA that served as material.

The authors' processing: How many nucleated cells were present was estimated from reference gene primer amplification. Data came from immunoSEQ multiplex PCR; TCRdb stores just in-frame clones and leaves some out. The V and J calls and clone size are taken from that table; D and trimming were inferred from the DNA. The table records hundreds of thousands of clones, approximately 88% of them present only once. This CDR3 has 14 residues. Germline CDR1 reads MNHEY; CDR2 reads SVGAGI. V lost 6 bases and J 0 bases, leaving 11 bases between the germline ends. The chain joins TRBV6-5 to TRBJ1-1, with D perhaps TRBD1 (5 bases). Sequences were obtained from peripheral blood. The origin of this receptor is a young woman with COVID-19, enrolled during active disease. The CDR3 sequence: CASSSDRMNTEAFF. In DNA, the CDR3 is TGTGCCAGCAGCTCTGACAGAATGAACACTGAAGCTTTCTTT.